Listed below are T cell receptor beta chains from one sample, sequenced in a study of Ad26.COV2.S vaccination and SARS-CoV-2 variants. TCRdb's copy holds only in-frame clones and misses some; the assay was immunoSEQ multiplex PCR. This repertoire shows 400,000 or so clones, roughly nine tenths found once; its top ten account for 3.5%. Sample: peripheral blood, taken in a trial of Ad26.COV2.S vaccine versus placebo. The receptors shown here come from a person aged 18 to 59 who received the Ad26.COV2.S COVID-19 vaccine or a placebo. CDR3s include the opening cysteine and the closing phenylalanine or tryptophan. The D gene is left open where the match is weak. The size of a clone is reported for some rows only, either as once, few or many, or as a class for expanded clones.

V	J	D	size	length	DNA	CDR3
TRBV3-1/TRBV3-2	TRBJ1-2	NA	NA	14	TGTGCCAGCAGCCAACTTTCAGGGGCTTATGGCTACACCTTC	CASSQLSGAYGYTF
TRBV3-1/TRBV3-2	TRBJ2-1	NA	NA	13	TGTGCCAGCAGCCAAGGAGGGCTCGATGAGCAGTTCTTC	CASSQGGLDEQFF
TRBV7-2	TRBJ2-7	TRBD1	NA	15	TGTGCCAGCAGCTTAGCTGGGACAGCAGACTACGAGCAGTACTTC	CASSLAGTADYEQYF
TRBV3-1/TRBV3-2	TRBJ1-1	TRBD1	NA	16	TGTGCCAGCAGCCCTCGGACAGGGGTAGGAGTCACTGAAGCTTTCTTT	CASSPRTGVGVTEAFF
TRBV6-5	TRBJ2-7	TRBD1	NA	14	TGTGCCAGCAACCCGACAGGGGACAGCTACGAGCAGTACTTC	CASNPTGDSYEQYF
TRBV19	TRBJ2-4	NA	NA	17	TGTGCCAGTAGTAGGGCCCCAGGGGCCCCCCTGGAGAACATTCAGTACTTC	CASSRAPGAPLENIQYF
TRBV6-5	TRBJ1-3	NA	NA	14	TGTGCCAGCAGTTACGGTTCCTCTGGAAACACCATATATTTT	CASSYGSSGNTIYF
TRBV4-3	TRBJ2-2	NA	few	15	TGCGCCAGCAGCCAAGTTGGGCCGAGCACCGGGGAGCTGTTTTTT	CASSQVGPSTGELFF
TRBV6-2/TRBV6-3	TRBJ2-5	NA	NA	13	TGTGCCAGCAGTTACCTCCCGGGGGAGACCCAGTACTTC	CASSYLPGETQYF
TRBV27	TRBJ1-5	NA	NA	14	TGTGCCAGCAGGCTAACAGGGACGGATCAGCCCCAGCATTTT	CASRLTGTDQPQHF
TRBV29-1	TRBJ1-1	NA	NA	11	TGCAGCGTTCCCAAAGGGCTTGAAGCTTTCTTT	CSVPKGLEAFF
TRBV19	TRBJ1-6	NA	few	14	TGTGCCAGTAGTATGGGACCTAGAAATTCACCCCTCCACTTT	CASSMGPRNSPLHF
TRBV7-9	TRBJ2-3	TRBD2	NA	14	TGTGCCACCCTTAGCGGGGGGGCAACAGATACGCAGTATTTT	CATLSGGATDTQYF
TRBV4-1	TRBJ1-5	NA	NA	17	TGCGCCAGCAGCCATGGGGGTTCGGGACAAAGGAATCAGCCCCAGCATTTT	CASSHGGSGQRNQPQHF
TRBV4-1	TRBJ1-6	NA	NA	14	TGCGCCAGCAGCCAAGTTCGACTAAATTCACCCCTCCACTTT	CASSQVRLNSPLHF
TRBV5-1	TRBJ1-2	NA	once	14	TGCGCCAGCAGCCAATTGCCAGGCTTCTATGGCTACACCTTC	CASSQLPGFYGYTF
TRBV2	TRBJ2-7	NA	NA	13	TGTGCCAGCGCGTACTTGAGCTCCTACGAGCAGTACTTC	CASAYLSSYEQYF
TRBV15	TRBJ2-2	NA	few	16	TGTGCCACCAGCAGGGGCCGAAGATCGAACACCGGGGAGCTGTTTTTT	CATSRGRRSNTGELFF
TRBV11-2	TRBJ1-2	NA	NA	14	TGTGCCAGCAGCTTAGTAATGAGGGGCTATGGCTACACCTTC	CASSLVMRGYGYTF
TRBV6-1	TRBJ1-6	NA	NA	18	TGTGCCAGCAGTGAAGCACCAGGGGCAAGCTCCTATAATTCACCCCTCCACTTT	CASSEAPGASSYNSPLHF
TRBV9	TRBJ2-1	TRBD2	NA	17	TGTGCCAGCAGCGAGAACCCGGGACTAGCAACCTTCAATGAGCAGTTCTTC	CASSENPGLATFNEQFF
TRBV5-4	TRBJ1-6	NA	NA	16	TGTGCCAGCAGCGGAGGGGATCGGGGTGTCAATTCACCCCTCCACTTT	CASSGGDRGVNSPLHF
TRBV29-1	TRBJ1-4	TRBD1	NA	17	TGCAGCGTTTTTGACAGGGGGGAAGGAGCGACTAATGAAAAACTGTTTTTT	CSVFDRGEGATNEKLFF
TRBV10-2	TRBJ2-7	TRBD2	NA	13	TGCGCCACCCAACGACTAGCGGGGGACGAGCAGTACTTC	CATQRLAGDEQYF
TRBV14	TRBJ1-1	TRBD1	once	13	TGTGCCAGCAGGCGCACAGGGGTAACTGAAGCTTTCTTT	CASRRTGVTEAFF
TRBV6-6	TRBJ1-2	NA	NA	12	TGTGCCAGCAGGGGCAGGACCTATGGCTACACCTTC	CASRGRTYGYTF
TRBV11-2	TRBJ1-4	NA	once	17	TGTGCCAGCAGCACTTCAATGAGTTCGGGTTCGGATGAAAAACTGTTTTTT	CASSTSMSSGSDEKLFF
TRBV12-3/TRBV12-4	TRBJ1-3	NA	once	11	TGTGCCAGCAGCGGTGGAAACACCATATATTTT	CASSGGNTIYF
TRBV5-6	TRBJ1-2	NA	NA	11	TGTGCCAGCAGCTTTATGGGTGGCTACACCTTC	CASSFMGGYTF
TRBV5-8	TRBJ1-4	TRBD1	NA	15	TGTGCCAGCAGCTTGGGAACCGGGACAGGGGGACCCGTTTATTTT	CASSLGTGTGGPVYF
TRBV4-1	TRBJ2-3	TRBD2	NA	16	TGCGCCAGCAGCCAAGTGATGAGACTAGCGTTTGATACGCAGTATTTT	CASSQVMRLAFDTQYF
TRBV29-1	TRBJ2-3	TRBD2	NA	12	TGCAGCGCCGGGACTAGCGGAGATACGCAGTATTTT	CSAGTSGDTQYF
TRBV21-1	TRBJ2-2	NA	NA	16	TGTGCCAGCAGCAATTTCGGGGGGCCCGACACCGGGGAGCTGTTTTTT	CASSNFGGPDTGELFF
TRBV27	TRBJ1-2	NA	NA	13	TGTGCCAGCAGTCCAGCGGATAGGCGGGACTACACCTTC	CASSPADRRDYTF
TRBV7-8	TRBJ2-3	TRBD2	NA	15	TGTGCCAGCAGCATTGGACTAGCGGGCACAGATACGCAGTATTTT	CASSIGLAGTDTQYF
TRBV7-6	TRBJ2-5	TRBD2	few	14	TGTGCCAGCAGCGCTAGCGGGGGACAAGAGACCCAGTACTTC	CASSASGGQETQYF
TRBV19	TRBJ1-4	NA	NA	14	TGTGCCAGTAGTATCCTCGGGGGGAATGAAAAACTGTTTTTT	CASSILGGNEKLFF
TRBV21-1	TRBJ1-2	NA	NA	13	TGTGCCAGCAGCAAAAAGTTTCACTATGGCTACACCTTC	CASSKKFHYGYTF
TRBV5-1	TRBJ2-3	TRBD2	NA	16	TGCGCCAGCAAGGAAGGGTGGACTAGCGCATCAGATACGCAGTATTTT	CASKEGWTSASDTQYF
TRBV19	TRBJ2-2	NA	NA	12	TGTGCCAGTAGTACTGGTTCCGGGGAGCTGTTTTTT	CASSTGSGELFF
TRBV3-1/TRBV3-2	TRBJ1-3	NA	few	15	TGTGCCAGCAGCCGAGACCAATCCTCTGGAAACACCATATATTTT	CASSRDQSSGNTIYF
TRBV6-5	TRBJ2-7	NA	once	12	TGTGCCAGCACCGCGACAACCTACGAGCAGTACTTC	CASTATTYEQYF
TRBV27	TRBJ1-2	TRBD1	NA	13	TGTGCCAGCAGTCCGACAGGGAACTATGGCTACACCTTC	CASSPTGNYGYTF
TRBV11-2	TRBJ1-1	NA	NA	11	TGTGCCAGTACGGGAGCGTCTGAAGCTTTCTTT	CASTGASEAFF
TRBV24-1	TRBJ2-1	NA	NA	14	TGTGCCACCAGTGATCCACCTCACGGCAATGAGCAGTTCTTC	CATSDPPHGNEQFF
TRBV18	TRBJ2-5	NA	NA	13	TGTGCCAGCTCATTCCCCCCCCAAGAGACCCAGTACTTC	CASSFPPQETQYF
TRBV4-1	TRBJ2-1	TRBD1	NA	12	TGCGCCAGCAGCCTGACAGGGCATGAGCAGTTCTTC	CASSLTGHEQFF
TRBV19	TRBJ1-6	TRBD1	NA	17	TGTGCCAGTAGTTCCTCGGACAGGTTCAACTATAATTCACCCCTCCACTTT	CASSSSDRFNYNSPLHF
TRBV19	TRBJ1-5	NA	NA	15	TGTGCCAGTAGTCCGCTCGGGGATGTGGGTCGGGGCCAGCATTTT	CASSPLGDVGRGQHF